The clone carrying this T cell receptor beta chain appeared many times. Its cognate antigen is unknown. This sample stems from a study of T cells in Graves' hyperthyroidism and ophthalmopathy. Study background: Blood was drawn when the patient was first diagnosed and still untreated. Findings of the study overall: Also found in blood were most expanded thyroid clonotypes above 0.001. The model made its ophthalmopathy prediction, and onset followed a median approximately six months later.

Regions amplified from RNA transcripts were the TCR beta CDR3 regions. HTBI primers drove first-round RT-PCR of the TCR CDR3. MiXCR, applied by TCRdb to the multiplex PCR reads, yields one record per CDR3 protein. The sample contains hundreds of thousands of distinct CDR3 sequences, under 15% of which appear only once. CDR1 is SEHNR and CDR2 is FQNEAQ in the germline V gene (reference sequence). The length of the CDR3 is 19 residues. V was pared by 2 bases and J by 1 base, with 8 bases of the junction left unmatched. This chain joins TRBV7-9 and TRBJ2-2; 12 bases are shared with TRBD1. The sequenced sample was blood. The sequence derives from a man aged 18 to 30 with Graves' ophthalmopathy. As DNA, the CDR3 is TGTGCCAGCAGCTTACGGGACAGGGGGCGAGCGTGGAACACCGGGGAGCTGTTTTTT. It is translated as CASSLRDRGRAWNTGELFF.